Shown below are 14 T cell receptor beta chains from a single sample sequenced in a study of cytomegalovirus exposure and HLA in healthy donors. The PCR used 60 Vbeta and 13 Jbeta primers. Clones were read by immunoSEQ multiplex PCR, and TCRdb kept only the in-frame ones, dropping some. Counted here are about 160,000 clones, around 76% occurring once; the ten biggest clones make up less than 8.5%. Sequencing input: PBMCs. The receptors shown here come from a man aged 35-49 years in good health and CMV-seropositive.

This chain connects TRBV4-1 to TRBJ1-6; no reliable D call. Per germline, CDR1 MGHRA and CDR2 YSYEKL. This CDR3 region has 15 residues. V was pared by 1 base and J by 7 bases, with 11 bases between. CDR3: CASSQVPIRNSPLHF. CDR3 coding DNA: TGCGCCAGCAGCCAAGTCCCCATCCGGAATTCACCCCTCCACTTT.

This clone showed up just a few times. The chain has TRBV4-3 and TRBJ1-1, with D possibly being TRBD1 (6 bases). The CDR3 sequence is 13 residues long. V lost 5 bases, J lost 3 bases, and 10 bases lay in between. Germline V gene lookup returns CDR1 LGHNA and CDR2 YSLEER. DNA of the CDR3: TGCGCCAGCAGCTACAGGGCCGACACTGAAGCTTTCTTT. Its protein product is CASSYRADTEAFF.

The V call is TRBV11-2, the J call TRBJ2-6; D is perhaps TRBD1 (7 bases). Germline CDR1 is SGHAT and CDR2 is FQNNGV. The V end was cut by 5 bases, the J end by 2 bases, with 22 bases between. The CDR3 contains 19 residues. The CDR3 is CASSHMREQGTPGANVLTF. CDR3 coding DNA: TGTGCCAGCAGCCATATGCGGGAACAGGGGACGCCTGGGGCCAACGTCCTGACTTTC.

The chain is built from TRBV5-4 and TRBJ1-1, with 7 bases identical to TRBD1. The CDR3 contains 13 residues. Germline loops: CDR1 SGHNT, CDR2 YYREEE (reference sequence). Trimming removed 2 bases from V and 4 bases from J; junction bases left unmatched: 2. CDR3 protein: CASSFGTVTEAFF. In DNA form, the CDR3 reads TGTGCCAGCAGCTTCGGGACAGTCACTGAAGCTTTCTTT.

This clone was seen a handful of times. The V and J genes are TRBV19 and TRBJ2-7; 8 positions match TRBD2. Germline assignment: CDR1 LNHDA and CDR2 SQIVND (reference sequence). V lost 2 bases to trimming and J lost 3 bases; unmatched junction nucleotides: 6. The CDR3 length is 15 residues. The CDR3 region is CASSISSGVVYEQYF. CDR3 nucleotide sequence: TGTGCCAGTAGTATAAGTAGCGGGGTTGTCTACGAGCAGTACTTC. Variable domain in full (rest from reference TRBV19 and TRBJ2-7): DGGITQSPKYLFRKEGQNVTLSCEQNLNHDAMYWYRQDPGQGLRLIYYSQIVNDFQKGDIAEGYSVSREKKESFPLTVTSAQKNPTAFYLCASSISSGVVYEQYFGPGTRLTVT.

The V and J genes are TRBV5-4 and TRBJ2-5; unclear D gene. The CDR3 runs 14 residues. CDR1 and CDR2 (germline): SGHNT, YYREEE (reference sequence). V lost 3 bases, J lost 2 bases, and 11 bases lay in between. The CDR3 loop is CASSSRSPQETQYF. CDR3 DNA: TGTGCCAGCAGCTCCCGGTCCCCGCAAGAGACCCAGTACTTC. The entire variable domain, with the rest obtained from reference TRBV5-4 and TRBJ2-5, is as follows: ETGVTQSPTHLIKTRGQQVTLRCSSQSGHNTVSWYQQALGQGPQFIFQYYREEENGRGNFPPRFSGLQFPNYSSELNVNALELDDSALYLCASSSRSPQETQYFGPGTRLLVL.

This chain links TRBV7-2 with TRBJ2-7; 7 positions match TRBD2. V was clipped by 1 base and J by 6 bases; unmatched bases: 12. Germline assignment: CDR1 SGHTA and CDR2 FQGNSA. The CDR3 spans 16 residues. CDR3 region: CASSLEVERGGGEQYF. As DNA, the CDR3 is TGTGCCAGCAGCTTAGAGGTCGAGCGGGGCGGCGGCGAGCAGTACTTC.

The chain employs TRBV27 and TRBJ1-1; D may be TRBD1 (6 bases). Trimming left V 6 bases short and J 5 bases short, with 13 bases between. The germline V gene has CDR1 MNHEY and CDR2 SMNVEV (reference sequence). The CDR3 is 13 residues long. The CDR3 loop reads CASSVGARTEAFF. DNA for the CDR3: TGTGCCAGCAGCGTGGGGGCGCGGACTGAAGCTTTCTTT.

This clone was counted between two and nine times. The chain has TRBV6-5 and TRBJ1-2; the D gene is possibly TRBD1 (5 bases). Per germline, CDR1 MNHEY and CDR2 SVGAGI. CDR3 length: 13 residues. The V and J ends lost 10 bases and 0 bases respectively, with 12 bases between them. The DNA for the CDR3 is TGTGCCATCTCGGAGGGGCCTAACTATGGCTACACCTTC. Protein product: CAISEGPNYGYTF.

This chain joins TRBV4-1 and TRBJ2-5, with 9 bases aligning to TRBD1. TRBJ2-7 explains the end of the DNA better; the J call may be wrong. The length of the CDR3 is 17 residues. In germline, CDR1 is MGHRA, CDR2 YSYEKL. The chain's CDR3 is CASSQIPPGQGHYEQYF. For the CDR3, the DNA is TGCGCCAGCAGCCAAATCCCTCCGGGACAGGGACACTACGAGCAGTACTTC.

This chain uses TRBV19 with TRBJ1-1; D ambiguous. V was pared by 3 bases and J by 0 bases, with 8 bases between. Germline CDR1 LNHDA, CDR2 SQIVND (reference sequence). This CDR3 has 14 amino acids. The CDR3 loop reads CASSIGSMNTEAFF. In DNA, the CDR3 is TGTGCCAGTAGTATTGGCAGTATGAACACTGAAGCTTTCTTT.

The J gene is TRBJ2-3, the V gene TRBV19; 8 bases map to TRBD1. The CDR3 length is 15 residues. Germline V gives CDR1 LNHDA, CDR2 SQIVND (reference sequence). The V gene end was trimmed by 5 bases and the J gene end by 1 base; junction bases not matched to a gene: 5. The CDR3 reads CASSARTGRTDTQYF. The CDR3, as DNA: TGTGCCAGTAGTGCCCGGACAGGGCGCACAGATACGCAGTATTTT.

The rearrangement links TRBV7-8 to TRBJ2-3, with a weak D call TRBD2 (7 bases). The CDR3 length is 17 residues. The V end lost 5 bases, the J end lost 6 bases, and 24 bases lay between the germline ends. Germline CDR1 reads SGHVS; CDR2 reads FQNEAQ. CDR3 coding DNA: TGTGCCAGCAGCCCTAGATTGTGGCGGGGGCGGGGGGATACGCAGTATTTT. Translated: CASSPRLWRGRGDTQYF.

This clone was found a few times. The chain combines TRBV4-3 with TRBJ2-3, with 12 bases identical to TRBD2. The V and J ends lost 0 bases and 4 bases, in that order; junction bases with no gene match: 2. This CDR3 is built from 16 residues. The germline CDR1 and CDR2 sequences are LGHNA and YSLEER. CDR3 loop: CASSQDLAGGPDTQYF. DNA for the CDR3: TGCGCCAGCAGCCAAGATCTAGCGGGGGGGCCAGATACGCAGTATTTT.